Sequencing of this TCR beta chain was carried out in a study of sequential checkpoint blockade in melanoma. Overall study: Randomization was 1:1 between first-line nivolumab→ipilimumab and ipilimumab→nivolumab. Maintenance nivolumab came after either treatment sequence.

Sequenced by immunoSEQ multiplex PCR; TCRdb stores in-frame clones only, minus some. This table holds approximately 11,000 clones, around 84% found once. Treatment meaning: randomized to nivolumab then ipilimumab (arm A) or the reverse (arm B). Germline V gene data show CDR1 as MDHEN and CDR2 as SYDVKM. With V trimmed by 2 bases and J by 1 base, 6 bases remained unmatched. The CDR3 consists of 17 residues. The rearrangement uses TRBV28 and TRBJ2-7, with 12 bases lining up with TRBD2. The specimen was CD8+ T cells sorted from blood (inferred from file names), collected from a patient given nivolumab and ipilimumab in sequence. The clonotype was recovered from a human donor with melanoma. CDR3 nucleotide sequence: TGTGCCAGCAGTTTAGTCACTAGCGGGAGGAGGTCCTACGAGCAGTACTTC. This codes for CASSLVTSGRRSYEQYF.